This T cell receptor beta chain was documented in a study of cytotoxic CD8 clonotypes in ibrutinib-treated CLL. Assay used: immunoSEQ multiplex PCR; TCRdb lists only in-frame clones, some missing. This repertoire shows 45,000 to 55,000 clones, approximately 50% found once; its top ten account for 32%. Worth noting for this clone: What it binds is unknown.

The CDR3 consists of 13 residues. The ends lost 5 bases at V and 6 bases at J; junction bases unmatched: 6. CDR1 is SEHNR, CDR2 FQNEAQ, per germline (reference sequence). Regarding the study as a whole: The study found public clonotypes uncommon, contracting or stable on treatment.

Here the sequenced sample was PBMCs, taken after 12 months of ibrutinib treatment. The receptor comes from a human donor with chronic lymphocytic leukemia. The chain employs TRBV7-9 and TRBJ1-2, with 7 bases identical to TRBD1. The CDR3 here is CASSRDREDGYTF. The CDR3 DNA reads TGTGCCAGCAGCAGAGACAGGGAGGATGGCTACACCTTC.